These T cell receptor beta chains were read from a single sample in a study of beta chain features in type 1 diabetes. Measured with immunoSEQ multiplex PCR; TCRdb has only the in-frame clones, and not every one. The profile shows 120,000 or so clones, 17% of them singletons. The sequencing sample was made of central memory CD4+ T cells from blood. The receptor source for this set is a young man with type 1 diabetes. The CDR3 runs from the conserved cysteine through the conserved F or W. Each record gives: J gene, D gene, V gene, CDR3 protein. A D gene is named only where the DNA matches it firmly.

TRBJ2-1,.,TRBV7-2,CASSLIRQVASPYNEQFF
TRBJ2-1,.,TRBV30,CALKGGDIISYNEQFF
TRBJ2-1,TRBD2,TRBV7-2,CASSRTSGNEQFF
TRBJ2-7,TRBD2,TRBV6-6,CASSLTSGSSYEQYF
TRBJ2-3,.,TRBV7-9,CAHGASTDTQYF
TRBJ2-1,.,TRBV30,CAWRPTSQGGFTYNEQFF
TRBJ2-5,.,TRBV4-3,CASSQGAGLQETQYF
TRBJ2-7,.,TRBV6-5,CASSYSGTTSYEQYF
TRBJ2-3,.,TRBV30,CAWTVSGPRTDTQYF
TRBJ2-1,.,TRBV7-9,CASSWDSKEQFF
TRBJ1-1,.,TRBV6-5,CASSYAQKNTEAFF
TRBJ1-4,.,TRBV14,CASSRYGTFEKLFF
TRBJ2-7,.,TRBV28,CASSLLQTEQYF
TRBJ2-3,TRBD2,TRBV4-1,CASRSDLAGGRQPQYF
TRBJ2-7,TRBD1,TRBV11-2,CASSQEQGISYEQYF